What follows is one TCR beta chain and its context. Its antigen is undetermined. Treatment indicated: roughly 11-day PBMC culture with coronavirus spike peptide pools or control peptides (ViraFEST assay). TCR sequencing followed the expansion of antigen-specific T cells with peptide pools in ViraFEST. This sample stems from a study of vaccination and CD4 T cells after COVID-19. Across the whole study: From HCoV-229E, HCoV-OC43, HCoV-NL63 and SARS-CoV-2, overlapping spike peptides were used to stimulate the cells.

V lost 4 bases and J lost 2; bases outside the gene matches: 3. The V gene's germline CDR1 is SGDLS and CDR2 YYNGEE. This CDR3 comprises 14 residues. Cultured CD4+ T-cell DNA underwent Oncomine TCR Beta short-read sequencing. Using the QIAamp micro DNA kit, genomic DNA was extracted from the CD4+ T cells that had been cultured. TCRdb used MiXCR to reprocess the PCR reads, holding one entry per CDR3 protein. The table has just over 15,000 distinct CDR3 sequences, 42% seen once. This sequence originates from a human donor with COVID-19. The chain links TRBV9 to TRBJ2-5, with 9 bases lining up with TRBD1. Sequencing was performed on cultured CD4+ T cells from blood. The CDR3 sequence: CASSSDRGQETQYF. DNA of the CDR3: TGTGCCAGCAGCTCCGACAGGGGGCAAGAGACCCAGTACTTC.